A single sample gave rise to the 25 T cell receptor beta chains below, sequenced in a study of T cell responses to AZD1222 COVID-19 vaccine. Libraries were prepared by immunoSEQ multiplex PCR; TCRdb keeps only in-frame clonotypes and omits some of them. The sample contains 95,000 to 120,000 clones, about 87% of which appear only once. The starting material was peripheral blood, obtained 28 days after the second AZD1222 dose. The receptors here all came from an adult who received the AZD1222 COVID-19 vaccine.

The CDR3: CASSNLRTVSSGNTIYF. The CDR3 region has the DNA TGTGCCAGCAGTAACCTCCGGACGGTGAGCTCTGGAAACACCATATATTTT. This chain uses TRBV28 with TRBJ1-3; D gene uncertain. CDR3 size: 17 residues. The V gene's germline CDR1 is MDHEN and CDR2 SYDVKM. V was clipped by 5 bases and J by 0 bases, with 17 bases between them.

This clone came up once. This chain joins TRBV24-1 and TRBJ2-6, with TRBD1 matching over 9 bases. Germline CDR1 is KGHDR and CDR2 is SFDVKD. With 3 bases clipped from V and 2 bases from J, the junction kept 7 bases outside the gene matches. The CDR3 contains 18 residues. CDR3 region: CATSDGPGQGTGANVLTF. CDR3 DNA sequence: TGTGCCACCAGTGATGGGCCGGGACAGGGTACTGGGGCCAACGTCCTGACTTTC.

The V gene is TRBV2, the J gene TRBJ2-7; D gene uncertain. The V gene's germline CDR1 is SNHLY and CDR2 FYNNEI. This CDR3 has 11 amino acids. Trimming removed 5 bases from V and 1 base from J, with 3 bases in between. The CDR3, as DNA: TGTGCCAGCAGTATTTCCTACGAGCAGTACTTC. Translated: CASSISYEQYF.

The chain uses TRBV6-5 and TRBJ2-1; 11 nucleotides line up with TRBD1. This CDR3 is built from 16 residues. V lost 0 bases, J lost 9 bases, and 7 bases stayed unmatched. Germline V CDR1 and CDR2: MNHEY, SVGAGI. The CDR3 DNA is TGTGCCAGCAGTTACTCCGTCGGACAGGGGGCGCGTGAGCAGTTCTTC. This gives the protein CASSYSVGQGAREQFF.

The rearrangement joins TRBV27 to TRBJ2-7; D perhaps matches TRBD1 (5 bases). The germline CDR1 and CDR2 sequences are MNHEY and SMNVEV (reference sequence). The CDR3 runs 14 residues. V was shortened by 6 bases and J by 2 bases, with 14 bases between the two germline ends. CDR3 sequence reads: CASSPIKGPYEQYF. The CDR3 nucleotides are TGTGCCAGCAGCCCAATCAAGGGGCCCTACGAGCAGTACTTC.

J is TRBJ2-1 and V is TRBV5-8, with 7 bases lining up with TRBD1. The CDR3 is 16 residues long. Germline CDR1 and CDR2: SGHTS and YDEGEE. The trim removed 7 bases at V and 7 bases at J, leaving 17 bases unmatched. The CDR3 DNA follows: TGTGCCAGCTTGTGGCAGGGGGTCCCCTCTGAAAATGAGCAGTTCTTC. Protein: CASLWQGVPSENEQFF. Full variable domain (remainder filled in from reference TRBV5-8 and TRBJ2-1): EAGVTQSPTHLIKTRGQQATLRCSPISGHTSVYWYQQALGLGLQFLLWYDEGEERNRGNFPPRFSGRQFPNYSSELNVNALELEDSALYLCASLWQGVPSENEQFFGPGTRLTVL.

V usage is TRBV5-1 and J usage is TRBJ1-4; a possible D gene is TRBD1 (5 bases). The CDR3 totals 14 residues. Germline values: CDR1 SGHRS, CDR2 YFSETQ. Trimming pared 4 bases from V and 2 bases from J, leaving 9 bases between. This CDR3 reads CASSVTVTNEKLFF. In DNA form, the CDR3 reads TGCGCCAGCAGCGTGACAGTGACTAATGAAAAACTGTTTTTT.

V and J are TRBV6-6 and TRBJ1-3; D not resolved. The V and J ends lost 2 bases and 4 bases respectively, with 9 bases between them. The CDR3 covers 14 residues. Germline V gene sequence: CDR1 MNHNY, CDR2 SVGAGI (reference sequence). The CDR3: CASSYGTGGNTIYF. The CDR3, as DNA: TGTGCCAGCAGTTACGGCACGGGGGGAAACACCATATATTTT.

The V and J genes are TRBV4-1 and TRBJ1-3; D is uncertain. Trimming removed 3 bases at V and 5 bases at J, with 11 bases between. Germline loops: CDR1 MGHRA, CDR2 YSYEKL. This CDR3 has 14 residues. The CDR3 region has the DNA TGCGCCAGCAGCCAGGACTTGAATAGAAACACCATATATTTT. Its translation: CASSQDLNRNTIYF.

This clone showed up just once. The chain has TRBV7-2 and TRBJ1-1; D unclear. Germline V gives CDR1 SGHTA, CDR2 FQGNSA. The CDR3 has 15 residues. V lost 1 base and J lost 0, with 9 bases in between. CDR3 coding DNA: TGTGCCAGCAGCTTAGGGCACACTCTGAACACTGAAGCTTTCTTT. Its protein is CASSLGHTLNTEAFF. The full variable domain, completed using reference TRBV7-2 and TRBJ1-1, is GAGVSQSPSNKVTEKGKDVELRCDPISGHTALYWYRQSLGQGLEFLIYFQGNSAPDKSGLPSDRFSAERTGGSVSTLTIQRTQQEDSAVYLCASSLGHTLNTEAFFGQGTRLTVV.

J is TRBJ1-4 and V is TRBV11-2; perhaps TRBD1 as D (6 bases). Germline V CDR1 and CDR2: SGHAT, FQNNGV. The CDR3 covers 16 residues. The ends were cut back, 1 base at V and 7 bases at J, with 16 bases in the middle. This chain's CDR3 is CASSLVSGGGGEKLFF. The CDR3 DNA is TGTGCCAGCAGCTTAGTTTCCGGGGGCGGGGGTGAAAAACTGTTTTTT.

The chain is built from TRBV5-4 and TRBJ2-7; 10 bases fit TRBD1. CDR1 and CDR2 from the germline V gene are SGHNT and YYREEE (reference sequence). V trimming: 4 bases; J trimming: 6 bases; junction bases outside the gene matches: 7. The CDR3 runs to 14 residues. The CDR3: CASSVGQGPVEQYF. CDR3 bases: TGTGCCAGCAGCGTGGGACAGGGGCCGGTCGAGCAGTACTTC.

The rearrangement joins TRBV5-1 to TRBJ2-7; either TRBD1 or TRBD2 may fit D (5 bases each). Germline CDR1 and CDR2: SGHRS and YFSETQ. V was clipped by 0 bases and J by 4 bases, with 14 bases between them. This CDR3 spans 15 amino acids. In nucleotides, the CDR3 is TGCGCCAGCAGCTTGGGAGGGACGGGGAATTACGAGCAGTACTTC. Translating gives CASSLGGTGNYEQYF.

This clone was picked up a small number of times. The rearrangement joins TRBV19 to TRBJ1-6; D is ambiguous. CDR3 length: 13 residues. Trimming took 3 bases from V and 10 from J, leaving 10 bases between them. The germline gives CDR1 LNHDA, CDR2 SQIVND (reference sequence). The CDR3: CASSISESSPLHF. CDR3 nucleotides: TGTGCCAGTAGTATCAGCGAGAGCTCACCCCTCCACTTT.

The chain carries TRBV6-2 or TRBV6-3 and TRBJ1-1; possibly TRBD1 for D (6 bases). The germline gives CDR1 MNHEY, CDR2 SVGEGT. Trimming took off 6 bases at V and 2 bases at J, with 22 bases between the two ends. The CDR3 length is 17 residues. CDR3 sequence reads: CASSRQKQGTLNTEAFF. As DNA, the CDR3 is TGTGCCAGCAGCCGCCAGAAACAGGGAACCCTAAACACTGAAGCTTTCTTT.

This clone was recorded once. The V and J genes are TRBV9 and TRBJ2-1; D perhaps matches TRBD2 (6 bases). The V gene lost 2 bases and the J gene lost 0 bases, with 12 bases spanning the gap. Germline V gene lookup returns CDR1 SGDLS and CDR2 YYNGEE. This CDR3 spans 16 amino acids. The CDR3 loop is CASSVSGPSSYNEQFF. The CDR3 DNA follows: TGTGCCAGCAGCGTTAGCGGTCCGAGCTCCTACAATGAGCAGTTCTTC.

The chain links TRBV27 to TRBJ1-4; D is unresolved. V was clipped by 3 bases and J by 3 bases, with 5 bases between them. CDR3 length: 13 amino acids. Germline CDR1 reads MNHEY; CDR2 reads SMNVEV (reference sequence). DNA of the CDR3: TGTGCCAGCAGTTTTTATCCTAATGAAAAACTGTTTTTT. Translating it yields CASSFYPNEKLFF.

This sequence joins TRBV5-1 and TRBJ1-1; the D gene is possibly TRBD1 (5 bases). This CDR3 is 14 amino acids long. V was shortened by 0 bases and J by 0 bases, with 6 bases between the two germline ends. CDR1 and CDR2 from the germline V gene are SGHRS and YFSETQ. CDR3: CASSLEGLNTEAFF. In DNA form, the CDR3 reads TGCGCCAGCAGCTTGGAGGGACTGAACACTGAAGCTTTCTTT.

The chain recombines TRBV6-5 with TRBJ1-1; D is ambiguous. Looked up from germline, CDR1 is MNHEY and CDR2 is SVGAGI. Trimming shortened V by 6 bases and J by 1 base, and 9 bases separated the two germline ends. This CDR3 contains 13 residues. Written as DNA, the CDR3 is TGTGCCAGCAGCTCGAACACGAACACTGAAGCTTTCTTT. Translating it yields CASSSNTNTEAFF.

The chain has TRBV6-5 and TRBJ1-1; maybe TRBD1 (5 bases). Germline-derived CDR1 and CDR2 are MNHEY and SVGAGI. Trimming shortened V by 5 bases and J by 11 bases, and 12 bases separated the two germline ends. This CDR3 spans 11 amino acids. In DNA form, the CDR3 reads TGTGCCAGCAGTACCCAGGGTAGGGCTTTCTTT. This codes for CASSTQGRAFF.

The rearrangement links TRBV28 to TRBJ1-2, with TRBD1 matching 9 bases. The CDR3 totals 15 residues. V was clipped by 4 bases and J by 7 bases; unmatched bases: 10. Germline V gene data show CDR1 as MDHEN and CDR2 as SYDVKM. As DNA, the CDR3 is TGTGCCAGCAGTTCCGGGACAGGGTTTGTGTTTGGCTACACCTTC. Translating it yields CASSSGTGFVFGYTF.

The chain combines TRBV19 with TRBJ1-4; a possible D gene is TRBD1 (5 bases). The germline gives CDR1 LNHDA, CDR2 SQIVND (reference sequence). Trimming removed 8 bases at V and 0 bases at J, with 10 bases between. The CDR3 covers 14 residues. CDR3 amino acids: CASVSGATNEKLFF. The CDR3 region has the DNA TGTGCCAGTGTCTCGGGGGCAACTAATGAAAAACTGTTTTTT. The whole variable domain, filled in from reference TRBV19 and TRBJ1-4, reads DGGITQSPKYLFRKEGQNVTLSCEQNLNHDAMYWYRQDPGQGLRLIYYSQIVNDFQKGDIAEGYSVSREKKESFPLTVTSAQKNPTAFYLCASVSGATNEKLFFGSGTQLSVL.

The rearrangement links TRBV7-2 to TRBJ1-4; D remains unclear. The CDR3 runs 14 residues. Germline values: CDR1 SGHTA, CDR2 FQGNSA. V was pared by 5 bases and J by 2 bases, with 9 bases between. The CDR3 sequence is CASSLAGTNEKLFF. Here the CDR3 DNA reads TGTGCCAGCAGCCTTGCGGGGACTAATGAAAAACTGTTTTTT.

V usage is TRBV18 and J usage is TRBJ1-1, with 9 bases lining up with TRBD1. CDR1 and CDR2 (germline): KGHSH, LQKENI. The junction had 4 bases not matched to a gene; V was cut back by 3 bases and J by 5 bases. CDR3 size: 14 residues. CDR3 in DNA: TGTGCCAGCTCACCCGGACAGGGGCGAACTGAAGCTTTCTTT. Translation: CASSPGQGRTEAFF.

The chain links TRBV7-8 to TRBJ2-3, with 7 bases lining up with TRBD1. V lost 1 base to trimming and J lost 0 bases; unmatched junction nucleotides: 7. CDR3 size: 17 residues. Per the germline V gene, CDR1 is SGHVS and CDR2 is FQNEAQ. The CDR3 loop reads CASSLGSTGVSTDTQYF. The CDR3 coding sequence is TGTGCCAGCAGCTTAGGATCTACAGGGGTTAGCACAGATACGCAGTATTTT.